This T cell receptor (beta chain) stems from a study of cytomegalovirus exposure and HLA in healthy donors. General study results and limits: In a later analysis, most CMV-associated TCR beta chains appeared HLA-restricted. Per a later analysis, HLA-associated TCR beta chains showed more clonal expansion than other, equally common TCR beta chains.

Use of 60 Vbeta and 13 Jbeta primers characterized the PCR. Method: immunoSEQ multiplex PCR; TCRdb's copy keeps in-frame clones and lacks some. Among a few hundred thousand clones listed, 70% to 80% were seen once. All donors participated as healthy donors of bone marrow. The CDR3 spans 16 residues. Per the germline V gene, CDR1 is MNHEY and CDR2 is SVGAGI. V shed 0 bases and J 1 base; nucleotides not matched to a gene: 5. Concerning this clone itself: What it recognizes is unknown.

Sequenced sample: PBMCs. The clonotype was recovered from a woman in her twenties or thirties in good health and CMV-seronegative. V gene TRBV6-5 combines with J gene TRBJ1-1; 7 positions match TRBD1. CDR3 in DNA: TGTGCCAGCAGTTACTCGTTGGGGACAGCGAACACTGAAGCTTTCTTT. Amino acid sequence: CASSYSLGTANTEAFF.